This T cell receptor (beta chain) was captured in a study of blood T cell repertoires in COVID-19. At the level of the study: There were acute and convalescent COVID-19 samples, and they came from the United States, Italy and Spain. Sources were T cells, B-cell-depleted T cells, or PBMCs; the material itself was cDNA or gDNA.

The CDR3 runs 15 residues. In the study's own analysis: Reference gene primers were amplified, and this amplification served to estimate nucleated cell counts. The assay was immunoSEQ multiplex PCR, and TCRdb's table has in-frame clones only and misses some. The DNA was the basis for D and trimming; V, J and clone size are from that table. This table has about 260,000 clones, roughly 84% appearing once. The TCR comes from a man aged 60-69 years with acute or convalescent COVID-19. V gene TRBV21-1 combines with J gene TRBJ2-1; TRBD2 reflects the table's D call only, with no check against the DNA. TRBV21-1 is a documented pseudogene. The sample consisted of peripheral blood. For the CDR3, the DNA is TGTGCCAGCCCTCCAAGGGGGAGGGGGGGCAATGAGCAGTTCTTC. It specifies CASPPRGRGGNEQFF.